Listed below are T cell receptor beta chains from one sample, sequenced in a study of blood T cell repertoires in COVID-19. Method: immunoSEQ multiplex PCR; TCRdb's copy keeps in-frame clones and lacks some. The data contain about 180,000 clones, approximately 83% of them singletons. The specimen was peripheral blood. These receptor sequences come from a man over 45 with active or convalescent COVID-19. Both conserved end residues are part of each CDR3. D genes are given only for firm matches. Clone size, where shown, is once, few, many, or a class for clones that have expanded.

D	V	J	size	DNA	CDR3
TRBD1	TRBV7-2	TRBJ1-1	NA	TGTGCCAGCAGCTTAACAGGGGCGGTGAACACTGAAGCTTTCTTT	CASSLTGAVNTEAFF
NA	TRBV9	TRBJ1-6	NA	TGTGCCAGCAGCGTGAGGGAATCGGATAATTCACCCCTCCACTTT	CASSVRESDNSPLHF
TRBD2	TRBV3-1/TRBV3-2	TRBJ2-1	NA	TGTGCCAGCAGCCCCGGGACTAGCGGGGGGTGGGATGAGCAGTTCTTC	CASSPGTSGGWDEQFF
TRBD1	TRBV24-1	TRBJ2-1	NA	TGTGCCACCAGTCCGGGACAGTACAATGAGCAGTTCTTC	CATSPGQYNEQFF
TRBD1	TRBV5-4	TRBJ2-1	NA	TGTGCCAGCAGCTATTCCCGGGACAGCTCCTACAATGAGCAGTTCTTC	CASSYSRDSSYNEQFF
TRBD1	TRBV9	TRBJ2-1	NA	TGTGCCAGCAACTCCGGGACAGGGGGCTGGGATGAGCAGTTCTTC	CASNSGTGGWDEQFF
NA	TRBV7-9	TRBJ2-1	NA	TGTGCCAGCAGCACACCTCCGGGAAGTGTGGGAAGGGCCTCCTACAATGAGCAGTTCTTC	CASSTPPGSVGRASYNEQFF
TRBD1	TRBV6-5	TRBJ1-4	NA	TGTGCCAGCGCGAACGGACAGGGGAGTGAAAAACTGTTTTTT	CASANGQGSEKLFF
TRBD1	TRBV6-5	TRBJ2-3	NA	TGTGCCAGCAGACCCTCAGGGGGCACGCAGTATTTT	CASRPSGGTQYF
NA	TRBV19	TRBJ2-7	NA	TGTGCCAGTAGTGTAACAGGGCCCAGCTCCTACGAGCAGTACTTC	CASSVTGPSSYEQYF
NA	TRBV30	TRBJ1-5	NA	TGTGCCTGGAGCGAGGGACTCGATCAGCCCCAGCATTTT	CAWSEGLDQPQHF
NA	TRBV4-2	TRBJ1-2	NA	TGTGCCAGCAGCCAAGACCTGACAGGCTGGAGCTACACCTTC	CASSQDLTGWSYTF
TRBD2	TRBV2	TRBJ2-2	NA	TGTGCCAGCAGTGAGGGGACTAGCGGCACCGGGGAGCTGTTTTTT	CASSEGTSGTGELFF
TRBD1	TRBV19	TRBJ1-1	NA	TGTGCCAGTAGTCCGCGCCCCGGGACAGGGGACACTGAAGCTTTCTTT	CASSPRPGTGDTEAFF
TRBD1	TRBV19	TRBJ1-2	NA	TGTGCCAGTAGTAACAGGGGACGAGGCTACACCTTC	CASSNRGRGYTF
TRBD1	TRBV7-2	TRBJ2-7	NA	TGTGCCAGCAGCCTAGGGGGCGCCTCGACCTACGAGCAGTACTTC	CASSLGGASTYEQYF
TRBD1	TRBV10-3	TRBJ1-5	NA	TGTGCCACCCGGGACAGGGGTGTCGGCAATCAGCCCCAGCATTTT	CATRDRGVGNQPQHF
NA	TRBV28	TRBJ1-2	NA	TGTGCCACCGCTTTGGGGGGATCGGATGGCTACACCTTC	CATALGGSDGYTF
NA	TRBV5-1	TRBJ1-2	NA	TGCGCCAGCAGCGTCGGGGTGCAGGCCTATGGCTACACCTTC	CASSVGVQAYGYTF
TRBD1	TRBV9	TRBJ2-7	once	TGTGCCAGCAGCCCCCGGACAGGGACCTACGAGCAGTACTTC	CASSPRTGTYEQYF
NA	TRBV30	TRBJ1-1	NA	TGTGCCTGGAGTGAAGCAGGGCTGCACACTGAAGCTTTCTTT	CAWSEAGLHTEAFF
TRBD1	TRBV10-2	TRBJ1-6	NA	TGCGCCAGCGGGGGACAGGCAAATTCACCCCTCCACTTT	CASGGQANSPLHF
NA	TRBV7-9	TRBJ2-7	once	TGTGCCACCTCGCCCGGGACTTCCAGCTCCTACGAGCAGTACTTC	CATSPGTSSSYEQYF
TRBD2	TRBV18	TRBJ2-1	NA	TGTACCAGCTCACCTCCGGGACTAGCGGGAGGTCGCTACAATGAGCAGTTCTTC	CTSSPPGLAGGRYNEQFF
TRBD1	TRBV4-1	TRBJ1-2	NA	TGCGCCAGCAGCCTAACAGGGGCAGGTGGCTACACCTTC	CASSLTGAGGYTF
NA	TRBV5-5	TRBJ1-1	many	TGTGCCAGCAGCCGTATCGCGACAGTGAACACTGAAGCTTTCTTT	CASSRIATVNTEAFF
TRBD1	TRBV6-6	TRBJ1-5	once	TGTGCCAGCACCCCGGGACAGGGAAGTCAGCCCCAGCATTTT	CASTPGQGSQPQHF
NA	TRBV11-2	TRBJ2-4	NA	TGTGCCAGCAGCTTTGGGGCAGGTGGGAACATTCAGTACTTC	CASSFGAGGNIQYF